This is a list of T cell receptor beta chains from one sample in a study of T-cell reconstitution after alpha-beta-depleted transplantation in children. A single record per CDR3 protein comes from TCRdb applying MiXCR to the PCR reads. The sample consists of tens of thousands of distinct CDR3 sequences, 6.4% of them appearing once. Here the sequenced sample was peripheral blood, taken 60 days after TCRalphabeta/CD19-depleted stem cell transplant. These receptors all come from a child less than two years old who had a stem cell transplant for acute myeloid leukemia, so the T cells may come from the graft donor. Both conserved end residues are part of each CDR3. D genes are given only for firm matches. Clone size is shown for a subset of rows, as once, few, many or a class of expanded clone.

cdr3_aa: CASSLGSQWIYGYTF; cdr3_nt: TGTGCCAGCAGCTTAGGGTCTCAATGGATCTATGGCTACACCTTC; v_call: TRBV7-9; j_call: TRBJ1-2; d_call: .; clone_size: many
cdr3_aa: CSVRGTGGPDTQYF; cdr3_nt: TGCAGCGTGCGCGGGACAGGGGGCCCAGATACGCAGTATTTT; v_call: TRBV29-1; j_call: TRBJ2-3; d_call: TRBD1; clone_size: many
cdr3_aa: CASSQDGPSGTLQETQYF; cdr3_nt: TGTGCCAGCAGCCAAGATGGTCCCTCCGGGACACTCCAAGAGACCCAGTACTTC; v_call: TRBV4-2; j_call: TRBJ2-5; d_call: .; clone_size: many
cdr3_aa: CASSHLTGWEGELFF; cdr3_nt: TGTGCCAGCAGTCATTTAACGGGGTGGGAGGGGGAGCTGTTTTTT; v_call: TRBV11-2; j_call: TRBJ2-2; d_call: .; clone_size: many
cdr3_aa: CSALPGTGGNEQYF; cdr3_nt: TGCAGTGCGCTCCCCGGGACAGGGGGCAACGAGCAGTACTTC; v_call: TRBV20-1; j_call: TRBJ2-7; d_call: TRBD1; clone_size: many
cdr3_aa: CSVDILGLFDYGYTF; cdr3_nt: TGCAGCGTTGATATTCTGGGTTTATTCGACTATGGCTACACCTTC; v_call: TRBV29-1; j_call: TRBJ1-2; d_call: .; clone_size: many
cdr3_aa: CASSLRTGSYNEQFF; cdr3_nt: TGTGCCAGCAGTCTTCGGACAGGCTCCTACAATGAGCAGTTCTTC; v_call: TRBV28; j_call: TRBJ2-1; d_call: TRBD1; clone_size: many
cdr3_aa: CSVEAGGTQYF; cdr3_nt: TGCAGCGTTGAAGCCGGGGGGACGCAGTATTTT; v_call: TRBV29-1; j_call: TRBJ2-3; d_call: TRBD2; clone_size: many
cdr3_aa: CAISENPDTAYEQYF; cdr3_nt: TGTGCCATCAGTGAGAATCCGGACACAGCCTACGAGCAGTACTTC; v_call: TRBV10-3; j_call: TRBJ2-7; d_call: .; clone_size: many
cdr3_aa: CSVGDDTDTQYF; cdr3_nt: TGCAGTGTGGGGGATGACACAGATACGCAGTATTTT; v_call: TRBV20-1; j_call: TRBJ2-3; d_call: .; clone_size: medium-sized
cdr3_aa: CASSPRTSGETQYF; cdr3_nt: TGTGCCAGCAGCCCTAGGACTAGCGGAGAGACCCAGTACTTC; v_call: TRBV7-8; j_call: TRBJ2-5; d_call: TRBD2; clone_size: many
cdr3_aa: CASSLWQVNGYTF; cdr3_nt: TGTGCCAGCAGCTTATGGCAGGTGAATGGCTACACCTTC; v_call: TRBV7-9; j_call: TRBJ1-2; d_call: .; clone_size: many
cdr3_aa: CATSAQSYTGELFF; cdr3_nt: TGTGCCACCAGTGCTCAGTCTTACACCGGGGAGCTGTTTTTT; v_call: TRBV24-1; j_call: TRBJ2-2; d_call: .; clone_size: many
cdr3_aa: CASSLSDGSNQPQHF; cdr3_nt: TGCGCCAGCAGCTTGTCGGACGGTAGCAATCAGCCCCAGCATTTT; v_call: TRBV5-1; j_call: TRBJ1-5; d_call: .; clone_size: medium-sized
cdr3_aa: CSQDGQIVYEQYF; cdr3_nt: TGCAGCCAGGACGGACAAATTGTCTACGAGCAGTACTTC; v_call: TRBV20-1; j_call: TRBJ2-7; d_call: .; clone_size: few
cdr3_aa: CASSPNDRLYQETQYF; cdr3_nt: TGTGCCAGCAGCCCGAACGACAGACTGTACCAAGAGACCCAGTACTTC; v_call: TRBV7-9; j_call: TRBJ2-5; d_call: .; clone_size: many
cdr3_aa: CSVPWGDGYTF; cdr3_nt: TGCAGCGTCCCTTGGGGAGACGGCTACACCTTC; v_call: TRBV29-1; j_call: TRBJ1-2; d_call: .; clone_size: many
cdr3_aa: CASSLFWSGELFF; cdr3_nt: TGTGCCAGCAGTTTATTCTGGTCCGGGGAGCTGTTTTTT; v_call: TRBV27; j_call: TRBJ2-2; d_call: .; clone_size: many
cdr3_aa: CASSWRGPNYGYTF; cdr3_nt: TGCGCCAGCAGCTGGAGGGGACCTAACTATGGCTACACCTTC; v_call: TRBV5-1; j_call: TRBJ1-2; d_call: .; clone_size: .
cdr3_aa: CASSQDWRYRGFGNTEAFF; cdr3_nt: TGTGCCAGCAGCCAAGATTGGCGGTACAGGGGATTTGGGAACACTGAAGCTTTCTTT; v_call: TRBV4-2; j_call: TRBJ1-1; d_call: TRBD1; clone_size: few
cdr3_aa: CASSQEGKAKNIQYF; cdr3_nt: TGTGCCAGCAGCCAAGAAGGGAAAGCCAAAAACATTCAGTACTTC; v_call: TRBV4-2; j_call: TRBJ2-4; d_call: .; clone_size: .
cdr3_aa: CASSYSSSGGYGYTF; cdr3_nt: TGTGCCAGCAGTTACTCCTCTAGCGGAGGTTATGGCTACACCTTC; v_call: TRBV6-5; j_call: TRBJ1-2; d_call: .; clone_size: many